The TCR beta chain described here comes from a study of cytomegalovirus exposure and HLA in healthy donors. Study outcomes and limitations: Across HLA loci, a later analysis found differing TCR association rates, with DRB1 most and HLA-C fewest. With later analysis, a missense DCLRE1C variant became linked to TCR beta V- and J-gene trimming. Solely CMV serostatus was available to characterize immune exposure.

On this clone: Its specificity is unknown.

With 60 Vbeta and 13 Jbeta primers, the PCR was carried out. The data were produced by immunoSEQ multiplex PCR, yet TCRdb's version contains in-frame clones alone and is incomplete. The sample consists of some 140,000 clones, about four fifths of them appearing once. Sequencing input: PBMCs. This clonotype was sampled from a young man in good health and CMV-seronegative.

CDR3 nucleotide sequence: TGTGCCAGCACTCGAGGGGACAGTTCCTACGAGCAGTACTTC. Its protein is CASTRGDSSYEQYF. The chain is built from TRBV9 and TRBJ2-7; 7 bases map to TRBD1. Germline V gives CDR1 SGDLS, CDR2 YYNGEE. The V and J ends lost 6 bases and 1 base, in that order; junction bases with no gene match: 7. The CDR3 extends over 14 amino acids.